A single sample is the source of the 21 T cell receptor beta chains below, sequenced in a study of shared clonotypes between healthy human individuals. Assay used: immunoSEQ multiplex PCR; TCRdb lists only in-frame clones, some missing. Altogether roughly 2.5 million clones are present, around 90% being singletons, with the ten largest covering 0.14%. The sequenced sample consisted of naive CD4+ T cells sorted from blood. Indicated subset: CD45RA+ positively selected. The source of these receptors is a man between 18 and 35 years old in good health.

The J gene is TRBJ1-2, the V gene TRBV28, with D perhaps matching TRBD1 (6 bases). V gave up 7 bases and J gave up 8 bases, with 23 bases separating them. CDR3 length: 15 amino acids. From germline, CDR1 is MDHEN and CDR2 SYDVKM. The CDR3 coding sequence is TGTGCCAGCACAGCACAGGGAAAAGGTTTGAGGGGCTACACCTTC. This encodes CASTAQGKGLRGYTF.

V and J are TRBV11-3 and TRBJ2-1; D is ambiguous. This CDR3 has 13 amino acids. Germline V lookup: CDR1 SGHNT, CDR2 YENEEA. Trimming removed 0 bases at V and 9 bases at J, with 9 bases between. CDR3 amino acids: CASSLDRTGEQFF. CDR3 DNA sequence: TGTGCCAGCAGCTTAGATCGTACGGGTGAGCAGTTCTTC.

The rearrangement joins TRBV7-2 to TRBJ1-2, with D possibly being TRBD1 (5 bases). Germline V gene sequence: CDR1 SGHTA, CDR2 FQGNSA. The CDR3 totals 14 residues. Trimming took off 3 bases at V and 8 bases at J, with 16 bases between the two ends. Here the CDR3 DNA reads TGTGCCAGCAGCTTCGGGGGGGTCTTAGGAGGCTACACCTTC. Translating gives CASSFGGVLGGYTF.

The chain employs TRBV7-6 and TRBJ2-7, with TRBD2 matching 7 bases. The germline gives CDR1 SGHVS, CDR2 FNYEAQ. This CDR3 spans 16 amino acids. The junction had 10 bases not matched to a gene; V was cut back by 2 bases and J by 3 bases. The DNA of the CDR3 is TGTGCCAGCAGCTTAAAGTCGGAGGGAGGGCTCTACGAGCAGTACTTC. This sequence encodes CASSLKSEGGLYEQYF.

This chain links TRBV4-1 with TRBJ1-5; a possible D gene is TRBD1 (5 bases). Trimming left V 2 bases short and J 9 bases short, with 17 bases between. The CDR3 is 15 amino acids. Germline CDR1 MGHRA, CDR2 YSYEKL. DNA for the CDR3: TGCGCCAGCAGCCAACGGGACTCGGGATTCTTGCCCCAGCATTTT. Translation: CASSQRDSGFLPQHF.

Remarks on this clone: This same CDR3 is encoded by further DNA sequences in the sample. This chain links TRBV5-1 with TRBJ2-2, with 8 bases that match TRBD2. Trimming cost V 0 bases and J 6 bases; bases outside gene matches: 1. Germline V lookup: CDR1 SGHRS, CDR2 YFSETQ. The CDR3 consists of 14 residues. CDR3 in amino acids: CASSLGLAPGELFF. CDR3 DNA: TGCGCCAGCAGCTTGGGACTAGCGCCCGGGGAGCTGTTTTTT.

For the CDR3, the DNA is TGCGCCAGCAGTGATTCAGGGGGTTCGTGGGGCTACACCTTC. It translates to CASSDSGGSWGYTF. The V call is TRBV10-2, the J call TRBJ1-2, with 7 bases matching TRBD1. This CDR3 has 14 residues. Trimming took 3 bases from V and 8 from J; bases not matched to a gene: 9. CDR1 and CDR2 (germline): WSHSY, SAAADI.

This chain joins TRBV5-1 and TRBJ2-7, with 8 nucleotides matching TRBD1. From germline, CDR1 is SGHRS and CDR2 YFSETQ. The CDR3 covers 13 residues. The junction had 7 bases not matched to a gene; V was cut back by 7 bases and J by 4 bases. CDR3: CASPGTGYYEQYF. CDR3 coding DNA: TGCGCCAGCCCGGGGACAGGCTATTACGAGCAGTACTTC.

This chain uses TRBV30 with TRBJ2-5, with 13 bases that match TRBD2. V dropped 2 bases and J dropped 4; count of bases not matched to a gene: 1. The CDR3 sequence is 14 residues long. The germline gives CDR1 GTSNPN, CDR2 SVGIG (reference sequence). CDR3 in amino acids: CAWSRTSGGETQYF. DNA for the CDR3: TGTGCCTGGAGTCGGACTAGCGGGGGAGAGACCCAGTACTTC.

The chain carries TRBV19 and TRBJ2-5; perhaps D is TRBD1 or TRBD2 (5 bases each). Looked up from germline, CDR1 is LNHDA and CDR2 is SQIVND (reference sequence). The CDR3 consists of 13 residues. Between the trimmed V and J ends, which lost 4 bases and 7 bases, there was a span of 13 bases. Here the CDR3 reads CASSTGTKGTQYF. The DNA of the CDR3 is TGTGCCAGTAGTACAGGGACGAAAGGGACCCAGTACTTC.

Worth noting for this clone: The sample has other DNA sequences that encode this CDR3 too. The chain links TRBV6-1 to TRBJ1-6; 7 nucleotides line up with TRBD1. This CDR3 has 13 residues. The ends lost 6 bases at V and 7 bases at J; junction bases unmatched: 3. Germline V gene lookup returns CDR1 MNHNS and CDR2 SASEGT. CDR3 sequence (DNA): TGTGCCAGCAGACAGGGGTCGAATTCACCCCTCCACTTT. This sequence encodes CASRQGSNSPLHF.

The chain links TRBV18 to TRBJ1-4, with D hard to call. CDR3 length: 21 amino acids. CDR1 and CDR2 from the germline V gene are KGHSH and LQKENI. V shed 2 bases and J shed 4 bases, with 29 bases lying between them. CDR3: CASSPRATLSRDGRFNEKLFF. As DNA, the CDR3 is TGTGCCAGCTCACCAAGGGCCACTCTATCTCGCGATGGTCGTTTTAATGAAAAACTGTTTTTT. Full variable domain (remainder filled in from reference TRBV18 and TRBJ1-4): NAGVMQNPRHLVRRRGQEARLRCSPMKGHSHVYWYRQLPEEGLKFMVYLQKENIIDESGMPKERFSAEFPKEGPSILRIQQVVRGDSAAYFCASSPRATLSRDGRFNEKLFFGSGTQLSVL.

The chain has TRBV5-1 and TRBJ2-2; D unclear. CDR3 size: 14 residues. Germline V gene sequence: CDR1 SGHRS, CDR2 YFSETQ. V lost 6 bases to trimming and J lost 5 bases, with 14 bases between them. CDR3 DNA sequence: TGCGCCAGCACCCTCCACCTTACGACCGGGGAGCTGTTTTTT. Encoded protein: CASTLHLTTGELFF.

Regarding this clone: The same CDR3 arises from other DNA sequences in this sample as well. This sequence joins TRBV6-5 and TRBJ1-6, with D uncertain. V gave up 2 bases and J gave up 8 bases, with 7 bases separating them. The CDR3 has 13 residues. Looked up from germline, CDR1 is MNHEY and CDR2 is SVGAGI. In DNA form, the CDR3 reads TGTGCCAGCAGTTACGGAACCGATTCACCCCTCCACTTT. Its translation: CASSYGTDSPLHF.

The chain has TRBV7-2 and TRBJ1-6; 8 nucleotides match TRBD1. Germline V gives CDR1 SGHTA, CDR2 FQGNSA. V gave up 5 bases and J gave up 7 bases; unmatched junction bases: 7. The CDR3 is made up of 15 amino acids. This CDR3 is CASSLQRTGNSPLHF. CDR3 nucleotide sequence: TGTGCCAGCAGCCTCCAACGGACAGGGAATTCACCCCTCCACTTT. The variable domain in full, with the rest retrieved from reference TRBV7-2 and TRBJ1-6, is GAGVSQSPSNKVTEKGKDVELRCDPISGHTALYWYRQSLGQGLEFLIYFQGNSAPDKSGLPSDRFSAERTGGSVSTLTIQRTQQEDSAVYLCASSLQRTGNSPLHFGNGTRLTVT.

For this clone: The same CDR3 arises from other DNA sequences in this sample as well. J is TRBJ1-1 and V is TRBV6-1; TRBD1 matches 7 bases. CDR3 size: 14 residues. V was clipped by 5 bases and J by 1 base; unmatched bases: 4. The V gene's germline CDR1 is MNHNS and CDR2 SASEGT. The CDR3 sequence: CASSSGTANTEAFF. In DNA form, the CDR3 reads TGTGCCAGCAGTTCTGGGACAGCGAACACTGAAGCTTTCTTT.

This chain connects TRBV21-1 to TRBJ2-2. TRBV21-1 is noted as a pseudogene. CDR3 size: 16 residues. The CDR3 region is CASSKVSGSHTGELFF. The DNA of the CDR3 is TGTGCCAGCAGCAAAGTATCAGGGAGCCACACCGGGGAGCTGTTTTTT.

This chain uses TRBV13 with TRBJ2-3, with 7 positions matching TRBD2. V trimming: 1 base; J trimming: 2 bases; junction bases outside the gene matches: 9. Per the germline V gene, CDR1 is PRHDT and CDR2 is FYEKMQ (reference sequence). The CDR3 is made up of 17 amino acids. The CDR3 sequence: CASSLAVGGPITDTQYF. Written as DNA, the CDR3 is TGTGCCAGCAGCTTAGCTGTGGGAGGGCCGATCACAGATACGCAGTATTTT.

Concerning this clone: The same CDR3 arises from other DNA sequences in this sample as well. This chain uses TRBV2 with TRBJ2-5; D call uncertain. CDR1 is SNHLY and CDR2 is FYNNEI in the germline V gene. The CDR3 loop spans 11 amino acids. V was shortened by 5 bases and J by 5 bases, with 6 bases between the two germline ends. CDR3 in amino acids: CASSSEETQYF. As DNA, the CDR3 is TGTGCCAGCAGTAGCGAGGAGACCCAGTACTTC.

This clone was observed a few times. The V gene is TRBV28, the J gene TRBJ1-6; D possibly corresponds to TRBD1 (6 bases). The CDR3 is 13 amino acids. Trimming cost V 2 bases and J 8 bases, with 7 bases left between them. In germline, CDR1 is MDHEN, CDR2 SYDVKM. In DNA, the CDR3 is TGTGCCAGCAGTTTAGGGGGGCATTCACCCCTCCACTTT. This gives the protein CASSLGGHSPLHF.

The chain is built from TRBV9 and TRBJ1-2, with D maybe TRBD1 (5 bases). CDR1 and CDR2 (germline): SGDLS, YYNGEE. This CDR3 is built from 13 residues. V shed 0 bases and J shed 13 bases, with 16 bases lying between them. This CDR3 reads CASSVGTGPAGTF. In nucleotides, the CDR3 is TGTGCCAGCAGCGTAGGGACGGGGCCTGCGGGCACCTTC.